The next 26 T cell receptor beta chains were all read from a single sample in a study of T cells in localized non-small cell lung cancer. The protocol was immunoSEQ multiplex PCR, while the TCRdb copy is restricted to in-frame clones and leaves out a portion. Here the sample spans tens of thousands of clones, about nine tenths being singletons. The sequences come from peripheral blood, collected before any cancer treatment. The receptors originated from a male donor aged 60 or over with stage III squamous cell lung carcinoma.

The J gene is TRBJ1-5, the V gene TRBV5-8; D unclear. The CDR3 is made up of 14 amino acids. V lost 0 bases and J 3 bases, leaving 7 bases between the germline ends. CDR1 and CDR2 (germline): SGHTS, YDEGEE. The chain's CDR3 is CASSLGDTNQPQHF. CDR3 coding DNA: TGTGCCAGCAGCTTGGGAGACACCAATCAGCCCCAGCATTTT.

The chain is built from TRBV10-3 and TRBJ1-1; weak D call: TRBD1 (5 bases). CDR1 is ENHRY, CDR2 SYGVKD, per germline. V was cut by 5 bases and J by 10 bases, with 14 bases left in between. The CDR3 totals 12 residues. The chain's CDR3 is CAISTQGSAAFF. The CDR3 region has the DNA TGTGCCATCAGTACGCAGGGATCTGCAGCTTTCTTT.

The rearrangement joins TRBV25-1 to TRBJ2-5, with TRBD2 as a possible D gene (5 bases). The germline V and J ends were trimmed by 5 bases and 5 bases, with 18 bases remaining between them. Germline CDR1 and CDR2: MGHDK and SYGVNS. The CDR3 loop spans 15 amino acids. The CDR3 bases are TGTGCCAGCAGTTTACGACTACGGCGGATGGAGACCCAGTACTTC. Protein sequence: CASSLRLRRMETQYF.

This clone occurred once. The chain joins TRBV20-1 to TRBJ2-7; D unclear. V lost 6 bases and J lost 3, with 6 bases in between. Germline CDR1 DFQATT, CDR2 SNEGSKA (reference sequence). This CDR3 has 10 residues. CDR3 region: CSAPDYEQYF. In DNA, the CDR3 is TGCAGTGCCCCCGACTACGAGCAGTACTTC.

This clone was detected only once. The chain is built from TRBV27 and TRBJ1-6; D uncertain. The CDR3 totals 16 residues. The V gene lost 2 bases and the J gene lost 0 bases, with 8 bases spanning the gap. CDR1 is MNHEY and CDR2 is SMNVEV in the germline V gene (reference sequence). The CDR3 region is CASSLLASSYNSPLHF. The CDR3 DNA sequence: TGTGCCAGCAGTTTACTCGCGAGCTCCTATAATTCACCCCTCCACTTT.

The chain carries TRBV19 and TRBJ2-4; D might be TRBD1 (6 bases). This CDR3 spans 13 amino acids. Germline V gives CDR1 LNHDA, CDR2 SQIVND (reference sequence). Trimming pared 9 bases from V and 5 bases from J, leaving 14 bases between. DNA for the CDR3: TGTGCCAGCAGGGGACCTGCGCAAAACATTCAGTACTTC. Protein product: CASRGPAQNIQYF.

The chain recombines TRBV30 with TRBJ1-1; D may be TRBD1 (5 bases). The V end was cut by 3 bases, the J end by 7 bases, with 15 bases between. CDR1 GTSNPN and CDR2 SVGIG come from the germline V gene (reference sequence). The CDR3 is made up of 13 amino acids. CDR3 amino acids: CAWRSFGGGEAFF. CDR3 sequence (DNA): TGTGCCTGGAGGAGTTTTGGGGGGGGTGAAGCTTTCTTT.

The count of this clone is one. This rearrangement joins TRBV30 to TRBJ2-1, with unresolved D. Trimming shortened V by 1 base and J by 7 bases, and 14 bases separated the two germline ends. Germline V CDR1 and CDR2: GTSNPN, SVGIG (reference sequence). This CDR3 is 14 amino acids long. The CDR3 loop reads CAWSALGSRNEQFF. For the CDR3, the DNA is TGTGCCTGGAGTGCCTTGGGAAGCAGGAATGAGCAGTTCTTC.

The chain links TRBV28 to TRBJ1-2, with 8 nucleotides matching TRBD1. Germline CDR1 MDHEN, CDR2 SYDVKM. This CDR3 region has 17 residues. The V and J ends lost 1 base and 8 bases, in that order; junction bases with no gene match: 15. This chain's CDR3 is CASSLLAVSQGARGYTF. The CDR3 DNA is TGTGCCAGCAGTTTATTAGCAGTGTCGCAGGGGGCGCGGGGCTACACCTTC.

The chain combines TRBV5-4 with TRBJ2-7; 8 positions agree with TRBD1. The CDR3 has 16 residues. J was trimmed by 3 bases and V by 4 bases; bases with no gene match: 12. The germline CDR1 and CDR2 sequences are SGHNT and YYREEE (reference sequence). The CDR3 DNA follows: TGTGCCAGCAGCATGGGCTCGGGACAGGCAAGCTACGAGCAGTACTTC. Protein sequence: CASSMGSGQASYEQYF.

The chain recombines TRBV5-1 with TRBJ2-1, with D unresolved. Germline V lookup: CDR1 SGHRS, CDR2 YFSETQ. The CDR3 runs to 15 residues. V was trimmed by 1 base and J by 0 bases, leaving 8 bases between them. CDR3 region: CASSLTVSSYNEQFF. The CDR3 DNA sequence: TGCGCCAGCAGCTTGACGGTTAGCTCCTACAATGAGCAGTTCTTC.

The CDR3 coding sequence is TGTGCCAGCAGCCCCCGGTGGGAGACCCAGTACTTC. It specifies CASSPRWETQYF. The chain is built from TRBV6-4 and TRBJ2-5; D unclear. This CDR3 is built from 12 residues. Germline V gives CDR1 MRHNA, CDR2 SNTAGT. V was clipped by 6 bases and J by 5 bases, with 10 bases between them.

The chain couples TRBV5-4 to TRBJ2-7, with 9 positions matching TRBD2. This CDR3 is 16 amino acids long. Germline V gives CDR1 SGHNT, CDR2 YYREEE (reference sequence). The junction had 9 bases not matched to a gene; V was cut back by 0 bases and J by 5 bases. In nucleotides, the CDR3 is TGTGCCAGCAGCTTGGCGTCTAGCGGGATCCTCCACGAGCAGTACTTC. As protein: CASSLASSGILHEQYF. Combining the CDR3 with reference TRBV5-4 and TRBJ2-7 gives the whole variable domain ETGVTQSPTHLIKTRGQQVTLRCSSQSGHNTVSWYQQALGQGPQFIFQYYREEENGRGNFPPRFSGLQFPNYSSELNVNALELDDSALYLCASSLASSGILHEQYFGPGTRLTVT.

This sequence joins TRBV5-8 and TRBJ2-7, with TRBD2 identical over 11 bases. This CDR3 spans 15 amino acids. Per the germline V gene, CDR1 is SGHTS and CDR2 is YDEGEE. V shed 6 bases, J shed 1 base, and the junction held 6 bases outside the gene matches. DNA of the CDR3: TGTGCCAGCATCACTAGCGGGAGTCTGTCCTACGAGCAGTACTTC. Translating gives CASITSGSLSYEQYF. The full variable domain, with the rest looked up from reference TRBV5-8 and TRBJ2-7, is EAGVTQSPTHLIKTRGQQATLRCSPISGHTSVYWYQQALGLGLQFLLWYDEGEERNRGNFPPRFSGRQFPNYSSELNVNALELEDSALYLCASITSGSLSYEQYFGPGTRLTVT.

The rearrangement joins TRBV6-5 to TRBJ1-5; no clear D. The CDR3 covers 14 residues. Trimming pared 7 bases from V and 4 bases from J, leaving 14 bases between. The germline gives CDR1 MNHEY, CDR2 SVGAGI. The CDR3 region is CASKTNDGNQPQHF. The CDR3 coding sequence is TGTGCCAGCAAAACCAACGACGGAAATCAGCCCCAGCATTTT.

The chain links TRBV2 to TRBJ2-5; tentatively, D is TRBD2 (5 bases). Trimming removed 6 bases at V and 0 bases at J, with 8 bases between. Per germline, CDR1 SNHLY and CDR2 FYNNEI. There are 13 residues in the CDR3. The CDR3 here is CASRDWYQETQYF. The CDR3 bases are TGTGCCAGCAGGGACTGGTACCAAGAGACCCAGTACTTC. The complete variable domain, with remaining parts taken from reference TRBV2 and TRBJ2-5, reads EPEVTQTPSHQVTQMGQEVILRCVPISNHLYFYWYRQILGQKVEFLVSFYNNEISEKSEIFDDQFSVERPDGSNFTLKIRSTKLEDSAMYFCASRDWYQETQYFGPGTRLLVL.

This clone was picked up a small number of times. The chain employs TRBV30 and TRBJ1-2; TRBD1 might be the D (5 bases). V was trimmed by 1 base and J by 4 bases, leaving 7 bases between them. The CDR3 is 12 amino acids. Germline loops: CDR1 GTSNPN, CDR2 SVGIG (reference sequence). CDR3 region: CAWSAGSYGYTF. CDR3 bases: TGTGCCTGGAGTGCAGGGTCCTATGGCTACACCTTC. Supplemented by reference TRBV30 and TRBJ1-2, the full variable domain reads SQTIHQWPATLVQPVGSPLSLECTVEGTSNPNLYWYRQAAGRGLQLLFYSVGIGQISSEVPQNLSASRPQDRQFILSSKKLLLSDSGFYLCAWSAGSYGYTFGSGTRLTVV.

The CDR3 reads CASSLMRDMNTEAFF. The CDR3 region has the DNA TGTGCCAGCTCACTAATGAGGGATATGAACACTGAAGCTTTCTTT. The rearrangement links TRBV18 to TRBJ1-1; D uncertain. Germline CDR1 is KGHSH and CDR2 is LQKENI. V was clipped by 4 bases and J by 0 bases, with 12 bases between them. The CDR3 sequence is 15 residues long.

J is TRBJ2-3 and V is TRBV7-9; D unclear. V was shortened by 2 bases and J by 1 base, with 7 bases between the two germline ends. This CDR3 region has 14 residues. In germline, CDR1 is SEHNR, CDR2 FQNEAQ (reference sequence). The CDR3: CASSLTGRTDTQYF. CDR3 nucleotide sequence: TGTGCCAGCAGCTTAACGGGCCGCACAGATACGCAGTATTTT.

The CDR3 loop is CASSFSQGGMKGNTEAFF. As DNA, the CDR3 is TGTGCCAGCAGTTTCTCACAGGGTGGGATGAAAGGGAACACTGAAGCTTTCTTT. The rearrangement uses TRBV6-4 and TRBJ1-1; D perhaps matches TRBD1 (6 bases). From germline, CDR1 is MRHNA and CDR2 SNTAGT. This CDR3 is built from 18 residues. V was pared by 5 bases and J by 1 base, with 23 bases between.

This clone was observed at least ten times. CDR3 nucleotide sequence: TGCGCCAGCAGCCTTAGGGTGTTAAGCTCTTACGAGCAGTACTTC. Amino acids: CASSLRVLSSYEQYF. This sequence joins TRBV5-1 and TRBJ2-7, with D hard to call. The CDR3 length is 15 residues. V was clipped by 4 bases and J by 4 bases, with 18 bases between them. Germline V gives CDR1 SGHRS, CDR2 YFSETQ. Full variable domain (missing parts from reference TRBV5-1 and TRBJ2-7): KAGVTQTPRYLIKTRGQQVTLSCSPISGHRSVSWYQQTPGQGLQFLFEYFSETQRNKGNFPGRFSGRQFSNSRSEMNVSTLELGDSALYLCASSLRVLSSYEQYFGPGTRLTVT.

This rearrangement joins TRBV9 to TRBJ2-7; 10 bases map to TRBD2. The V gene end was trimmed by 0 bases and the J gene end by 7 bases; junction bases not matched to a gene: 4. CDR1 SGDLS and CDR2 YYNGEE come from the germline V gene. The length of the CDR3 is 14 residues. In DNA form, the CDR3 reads TGTGCCAGCAGCGTAGGACTAGCGGGCTGGGAGCAGTACTTC. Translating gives CASSVGLAGWEQYF.

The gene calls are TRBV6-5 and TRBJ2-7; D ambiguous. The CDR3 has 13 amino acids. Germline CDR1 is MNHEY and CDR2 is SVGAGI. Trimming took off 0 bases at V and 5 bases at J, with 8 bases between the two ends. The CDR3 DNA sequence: TGTGCCAGCAGTTACTCAAGTATCCACGAGCAGTACTTC. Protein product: CASSYSSIHEQYF.

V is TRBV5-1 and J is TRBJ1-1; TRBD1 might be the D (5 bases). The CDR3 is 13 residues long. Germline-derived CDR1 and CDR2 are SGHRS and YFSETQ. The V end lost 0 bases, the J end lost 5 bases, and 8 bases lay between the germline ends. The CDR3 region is CASSLGGGTEAFF. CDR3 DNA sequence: TGCGCCAGCAGCTTGGGTGGGGGGACTGAAGCTTTCTTT.

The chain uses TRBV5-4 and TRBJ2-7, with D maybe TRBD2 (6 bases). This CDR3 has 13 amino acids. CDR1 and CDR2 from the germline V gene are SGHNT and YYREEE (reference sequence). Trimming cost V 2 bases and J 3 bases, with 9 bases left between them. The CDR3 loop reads CASSLTGSYEQYF. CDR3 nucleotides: TGTGCCAGCAGCTTAACCGGGAGCTACGAGCAGTACTTC.

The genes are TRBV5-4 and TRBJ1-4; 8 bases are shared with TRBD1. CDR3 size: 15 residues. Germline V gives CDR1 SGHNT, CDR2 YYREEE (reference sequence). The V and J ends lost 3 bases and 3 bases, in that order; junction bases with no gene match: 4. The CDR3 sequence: CASSSRQGSNEKLFF. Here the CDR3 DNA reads TGTGCCAGCAGCTCCCGACAGGGGTCTAATGAAAAACTGTTTTTT.